This record looks at one TCR beta chain sequence and its context. No antigen is known for it. iRepertoire HTBI primers and Arm-PCR of CDR3 regions built TCR beta libraries. TCRdb analysed the multiplex PCR reads with MiXCR anew, one entry per CDR3 protein. The sample has fewer than 400,000 distinct CDR3 sequences; about a sixth are singletons. Between the trimmed V and J ends, which lost 4 bases and 5 bases, there was a span of 12 bases. Germline V gene sequence: CDR1 MGHDK, CDR2 SYGVNS. CDR3 length equals 14 residues. This sample was included in a study of regulatory T cells in long-lasting Graves disease. The time point denotes: newly diagnosed GD, antithyroid drugs for less than 3 months. PBMCs were the source of the RNA used for TCR sequencing. An endocrinology department in Xi'an, China, recruited the patients. Blood from the periphery, nine milliliters in all, was drawn into EDTA tubes. Study-wide findings and caveats: Favored usage of TRBV28, TRBJ1-2 and TRBJ2-5 was recorded in persistent disease. New patients shared some 980 public clonotypes, and persistent patients shared more, with 2,741.

Sequenced material: peripheral blood mononuclear cells (PBMCs), taken at new diagnosis, from a patient treated with antithyroid drugs. The TCR was taken from a female donor with Graves disease. The rearrangement uses TRBV25-1 and TRBJ2-4; possible D gene TRBD1, 6 bases. The CDR3 region is CASSGWDTQNIQYF. The DNA of the CDR3 is TGTGCCAGCAGTGGTTGGGACACCCAAAACATTCAGTACTTC. Combining the CDR3 with reference TRBV25-1 and TRBJ2-4 gives the whole variable domain EADIYQTPRYLVIGTGKKITLECSQTMGHDKMYWYQQDPGMELHLIHYSYGVNSTEKGDLSSESTVSRIRTEHFPLTLESARPSHTSQYLCASSGWDTQNIQYFGAGTRLSVL.